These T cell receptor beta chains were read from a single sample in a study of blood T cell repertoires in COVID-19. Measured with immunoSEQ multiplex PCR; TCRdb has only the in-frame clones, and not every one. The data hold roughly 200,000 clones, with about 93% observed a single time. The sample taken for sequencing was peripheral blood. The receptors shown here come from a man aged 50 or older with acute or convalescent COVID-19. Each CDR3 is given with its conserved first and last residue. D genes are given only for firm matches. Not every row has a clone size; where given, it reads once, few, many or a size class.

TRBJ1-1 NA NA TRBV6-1 CASSEFRDTEAFF TGTGCCAGCAGTGAATTCAGGGACACTGAAGCTTTCTTT
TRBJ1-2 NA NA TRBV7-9 CASSLEPLTYGYTF TGTGCCAGCAGCTTAGAGCCCCTTACCTATGGCTACACCTTC
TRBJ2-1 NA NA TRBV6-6 CASSPSGGAGARHEQFF TGTGCCAGCAGTCCCTCTGGAGGGGCCGGGGCAAGGCATGAGCAGTTCTTC
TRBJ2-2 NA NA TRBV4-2 CASSQAQRGAYTGELFF TGTGCCAGCAGCCAAGCTCAACGGGGGGCATACACCGGGGAGCTGTTTTTT
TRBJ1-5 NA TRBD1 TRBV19 CASSIPRDSSNQPQHF TGTGCCAGTAGTATCCCCCGGGACAGTAGCAATCAGCCCCAGCATTTT
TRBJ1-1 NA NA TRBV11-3 CASSLVGQTEAFF TGTGCCAGCAGCCTAGTGGGACAAACTGAAGCTTTCTTT
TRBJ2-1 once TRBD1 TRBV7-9 CASSLGQGVDEQFF TGTGCCAGCAGCTTAGGACAGGGTGTCGATGAGCAGTTCTTC
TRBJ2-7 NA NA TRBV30 CAWIGAYEQYF TGTGCCTGGATCGGGGCCTACGAGCAGTACTTC
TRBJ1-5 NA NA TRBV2 CASKLSGLYSNQPQHF TGTGCCAGCAAACTCTCCGGACTGTATAGCAATCAGCCCCAGCATTTT
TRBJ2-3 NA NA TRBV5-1 CASSLGPAPSTDTQYF TGCGCCAGCAGCTTGGGGCCAGCGCCGAGCACAGATACGCAGTATTTT
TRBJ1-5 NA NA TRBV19 CASTRDGGNQPQHF TGTGCCAGTACCAGGGACGGGGGAAATCAGCCCCAGCATTTT
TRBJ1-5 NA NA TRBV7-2 CASSTRTVPNGNQPQHF TGTGCCAGCAGCACGAGGACTGTGCCGAACGGCAATCAGCCCCAGCATTTT
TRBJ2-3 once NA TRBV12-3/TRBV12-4 CASSLTDTQYF TGTGCCAGCAGCCTCACAGATACGCAGTATTTT
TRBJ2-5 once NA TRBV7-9 CASSLGEKTQYF TGTGCCAGCAGCTTAGGCGAAAAGACCCAGTACTTC
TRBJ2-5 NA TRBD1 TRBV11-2 CASRDDRGTQETQYF TGTGCCAGCAGAGACGACAGGGGGACACAAGAGACCCAGTACTTC
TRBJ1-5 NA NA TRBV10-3 CAISEAGGNQPQHF TGTGCCATCAGTGAGGCAGGGGGCAATCAGCCCCAGCATTTT
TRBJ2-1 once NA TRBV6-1 CASSEGRLAPTYNEQFF TGTGCCAGCAGTGAAGGTCGGCTAGCGCCTACCTACAATGAGCAGTTCTTC
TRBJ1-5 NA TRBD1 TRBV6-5 CASRDRGLSNQPQHF TGTGCCAGCAGGGACAGGGGGTTGAGCAATCAGCCCCAGCATTTT
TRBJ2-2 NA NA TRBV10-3 CAISEINMNTGELFF TGTGCCATCAGTGAAATCAACATGAACACCGGGGAGCTGTTTTTT
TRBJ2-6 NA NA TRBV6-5 CASDRTTGANVLTF TGTGCCAGCGACAGGACGACTGGGGCCAACGTCCTGACTTTC
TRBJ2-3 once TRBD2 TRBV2 CASSFLAGVEDTQYF TGTGCCAGCAGTTTTCTAGCGGGAGTTGAAGATACGCAGTATTTT
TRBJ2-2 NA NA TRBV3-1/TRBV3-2 CASSQDPRAANTGELFF TGTGCCAGCAGCCAAGACCCCAGGGCCGCGAACACCGGGGAGCTGTTTTTT
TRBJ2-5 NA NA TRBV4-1 CASSQDRGSQETQYF TGCGCCAGCAGCCAAGATAGGGGGAGCCAAGAGACCCAGTACTTC